This passage covers 32 T cell receptor beta chains from one sample sequenced in a study of blood T cell repertoires in COVID-19. Generated by immunoSEQ multiplex PCR, the TCRdb table keeps only in-frame clones and is missing some. The data show more than 200,000 clones, nearly 90% seen once. Material for sequencing was PBMCs or T cells enriched from blood (not recorded which). These receptors were obtained from a woman in her 30s with acute COVID-19.

This chain uses TRBV5-4 with TRBJ1-6, with TRBD1 matching over 9 bases. CDR1 and CDR2 (germline): SGHNT, YYREEE (reference sequence). J gave up 9 bases and V 4 bases, and 11 bases lay outside the gene matches. The CDR3 sequence is 16 residues long. This chain's CDR3 is CASSPDLTGGSSPLHF. The CDR3 bases are TGTGCCAGCAGCCCGGATCTGACAGGGGGTAGTTCACCCCTCCACTTT. The entire variable domain, with the rest obtained from reference TRBV5-4 and TRBJ1-6, is as follows: ETGVTQSPTHLIKTRGQQVTLRCSSQSGHNTVSWYQQALGQGPQFIFQYYREEENGRGNFPPRFSGLQFPNYSSELNVNALELDDSALYLCASSPDLTGGSSPLHFGNGTRLTVT.

The CDR3 here is CASSSEGQPQHF. For the CDR3, the DNA is TGTGCCAGCAGCTCGGAGGGGCAGCCCCAGCATTTT. The chain carries TRBV11-2 and TRBJ1-5, with D perhaps TRBD1 (5 bases). Deletions cut 4 bases from V and 7 bases from J, with 8 bases between. The CDR3 runs to 12 residues. Germline values: CDR1 SGHAT, CDR2 FQNNGV.

V gene TRBV27 combines with J gene TRBJ2-7, with D perhaps matching TRBD2 (5 bases). Germline CDR1 reads MNHEY; CDR2 reads SMNVEV (reference sequence). V gave up 3 bases and J gave up 2 bases, with 11 bases separating them. This CDR3 region has 14 residues. The CDR3: CASSFAAGTYEQYF. The CDR3 DNA reads TGTGCCAGCAGTTTCGCGGCGGGCACCTACGAGCAGTACTTC.

V usage is TRBV2 and J usage is TRBJ1-1; D ambiguous. V was clipped by 7 bases and J by 8 bases, with 11 bases between them. The CDR3 runs to 11 residues. Germline CDR1 is SNHLY and CDR2 is FYNNEI. The DNA of the CDR3 is TGTGCCAGCACCAACCAGAAAGAAGCTTTCTTT. Protein product: CASTNQKEAFF. The whole variable domain, filled in from reference TRBV2 and TRBJ1-1, reads EPEVTQTPSHQVTQMGQEVILRCVPISNHLYFYWYRQILGQKVEFLVSFYNNEISEKSEIFDDQFSVERPDGSNFTLKIRSTKLEDSAMYFCASTNQKEAFFGQGTRLTVV.

The V call is TRBV30, the J call TRBJ1-5, with D unresolved. Germline V CDR1 and CDR2: GTSNPN, SVGIG (reference sequence). The V end was cut by 0 bases, the J end by 0 bases, with 6 bases between. The CDR3 has 14 amino acids. Written as DNA, the CDR3 is TGTGCCTGGAGTGTAACAGATAGCAATCAGCCCCAGCATTTT. Translated, it gives CAWSVTDSNQPQHF.

The chain is built from TRBV10-1 and TRBJ1-5, with D uncertain. Trimming removed 9 bases at V and 9 bases at J, with 9 bases between. Germline loops: CDR1 WNHNN, CDR2 SYGVQD (reference sequence). This CDR3 spans 10 amino acids. The CDR3 nucleotides read TGCGCCAGTAGAATCGGGCCCCAGCATTTT. Translated, it gives CASRIGPQHF.

This chain joins TRBV6-2 or TRBV6-3 and TRBJ1-5; D not resolved. V lost 5 bases to trimming and J lost 3 bases, with 11 bases between them. Germline V gives CDR1 MNHEY, CDR2 SVGEGT. The CDR3 is 14 amino acids. CDR3 nucleotides: TGTGCCAGCAGTCCCCGAGTACTCAATCAGCCCCAGCATTTT. Protein: CASSPRVLNQPQHF.

V gene TRBV25-1 combines with J gene TRBJ2-7; 11 positions match TRBD2. V shed 1 base and J 5 bases; nucleotides not matched to a gene: 10. The CDR3 spans 17 residues. The germline gives CDR1 MGHDK, CDR2 SYGVNS. The DNA of the CDR3 is TGTGCCAGCAGTGAATGGGGCGTAGCGGGGGGGCAGAACGAGCAGTACTTC. Translated: CASSEWGVAGGQNEQYF.

V is TRBV4-3 and J is TRBJ1-5, with D perhaps matching TRBD1 (5 bases). Trimming removed 0 bases from V and 4 bases from J, with 10 bases in between. From germline, CDR1 is LGHNA and CDR2 YSLEER. The CDR3 is made up of 15 amino acids. For the CDR3, the DNA is TGCGCCAGCAGCCAAGATATGGGGGGGAATCAGCCCCAGCATTTT. It specifies CASSQDMGGNQPQHF.

This chain uses TRBV7-2 with TRBJ2-1; TRBD2 is a possible D gene (5 bases). Germline CDR1 SGHTA, CDR2 FQGNSA. Trimming took off 0 bases at V and 8 bases at J, with 8 bases between the two ends. The CDR3 is 13 amino acids. The CDR3 DNA reads as TGTGCCAGCAGCTTAGCGTTGAGGGATGAGCAGTTCTTC. Its translation: CASSLALRDEQFF.

A single count supports this clone. The gene calls are TRBV5-5 and TRBJ2-7; 8 bases agree with TRBD2. J gave up 1 base and V 0 bases, and 3 bases lay outside the gene matches. Germline-derived CDR1 and CDR2 are SGHKS and YYEKEE (reference sequence). The CDR3 length is 15 residues. CDR3 bases: TGTGCCAGCAGCTTGGCTAGCGGGTTTTCCTACGAGCAGTACTTC. This codes for CASSLASGFSYEQYF.

The table lists this clone with a few counts. The chain employs TRBV29-1 and TRBJ2-1, with 8 bases fitting TRBD1. Germline trimming cut 3 bases from V and 0 bases from J; bases unmatched to any gene: 10. From germline, CDR1 is SQVTM and CDR2 ANQGSEA. The length of the CDR3 is 17 residues. The CDR3 loop is CSVEGRGRVGSYNEQFF. Written as DNA, the CDR3 is TGCAGCGTTGAGGGCAGGGGGCGAGTAGGCTCCTACAATGAGCAGTTCTTC.

The V gene is TRBV14, the J gene TRBJ1-1; the match to TRBD1 covers 7 bases. Trimming took 0 bases from V and 6 from J; bases not matched to a gene: 16. Germline values: CDR1 SGHDN, CDR2 FVKESK. This CDR3 is 18 amino acids long. This CDR3 is CASSQEWWGTVSGSEAFF. Written as DNA, the CDR3 is TGTGCCAGCAGCCAAGAATGGTGGGGGACAGTGTCCGGGTCTGAAGCTTTCTTT. Using reference TRBV14 and TRBJ1-1 for the parts outside the CDR3, the full variable domain is EAGVTQFPSHSVIEKGQTVTLRCDPISGHDNLYWYRRVMGKEIKFLLHFVKESKQDESGMPNNRFLAERTGGTYSTLKVQPAELEDSGVYFCASSQEWWGTVSGSEAFFGQGTRLTVV.

The chain recombines TRBV5-1 with TRBJ2-1; 7 nucleotides align to TRBD2. The trim removed 4 bases at V and 0 bases at J, leaving 4 bases unmatched. This CDR3 contains 15 residues. The germline V gene has CDR1 SGHRS and CDR2 YFSETQ. CDR3 in DNA: TGCGCCAGCAGCCCGTCGGGGGGCTCCTACAATGAGCAGTTCTTC. Translating gives CASSPSGGSYNEQFF.

V is TRBV7-3 and J is TRBJ1-6; D gene unclear. Per germline, CDR1 SGHTA and CDR2 FQGTGA. The CDR3 runs 15 residues. Between the trimmed V and J ends, which lost 1 base and 9 bases, there was a span of 13 bases. The CDR3 spells CASSLNSVGSSPLHF. The CDR3 coding sequence is TGTGCCAGCAGCTTAAATTCGGTGGGGAGTTCACCCCTCCACTTT.

The genes are TRBV2 and TRBJ2-3, with D perhaps TRBD2 (7 bases). V was clipped by 10 bases and J by 0 bases, with 14 bases between them. The CDR3 has 14 residues. CDR1 is SNHLY and CDR2 is FYNNEI in the germline V gene. CDR3 amino acids: CATGRGQSTDTQYF. For the CDR3, the DNA is TGTGCCACTGGGCGGGGGCAAAGCACAGATACGCAGTATTTT.

This clone was counted a single time. The chain joins TRBV6-4 to TRBJ2-1, with 7 bases lining up with TRBD2. The germline V gene encodes CDR1 MRHNA and CDR2 SNTAGT. V lost 2 bases, J lost 3 bases, and 1 base stayed unmatched. This CDR3 has 14 residues. Written as DNA, the CDR3 is TGTGCCAGCAGTGACGGGGGGGACTACAATGAGCAGTTCTTC. Protein product: CASSDGGDYNEQFF.

V is TRBV19 and J is TRBJ1-4; TRBD1 might be the D (6 bases). Trimming left V 10 bases short and J 4 bases short, with 16 bases between. CDR1 and CDR2 (germline): LNHDA, SQIVND (reference sequence). The CDR3 is 14 amino acids. CDR3 in DNA: TGTGCCACGGCTCGGGGGGCGGTTAATGAAAAACTGTTTTTT. The encoded protein is CATARGAVNEKLFF. The whole variable domain, filled in from reference TRBV19 and TRBJ1-4, reads DGGITQSPKYLFRKEGQNVTLSCEQNLNHDAMYWYRQDPGQGLRLIYYSQIVNDFQKGDIAEGYSVSREKKESFPLTVTSAQKNPTAFYLCATARGAVNEKLFFGSGTQLSVL.

This rearrangement joins TRBV10-1 to TRBJ2-7, with 9 bases fitting TRBD2. The CDR3 loop spans 16 amino acids. With V trimmed by 6 bases and J by 0 bases, 9 bases remained unmatched. The germline gives CDR1 WNHNN, CDR2 SYGVQD (reference sequence). The CDR3 loop reads CASSQNLAGSSYEQYF. CDR3 nucleotides: TGCGCCAGCAGCCAAAACCTAGCGGGAAGCTCCTACGAGCAGTACTTC.

A single count supports this clone. The V gene is TRBV7-3, the J gene TRBJ2-3, with TRBD1 identical over 7 bases. The germline V gene encodes CDR1 SGHTA and CDR2 FQGTGA. The CDR3 spans 15 residues. With 5 bases clipped from V and 3 bases from J, the junction kept 8 bases outside the gene matches. CDR3 sequence reads: CASSPRDSVTDTQYF. As DNA, the CDR3 is TGTGCCAGCAGCCCCCGGGACAGTGTAACAGATACGCAGTATTTT.

The chain combines TRBV12-3 or TRBV12-4 with TRBJ1-6; D not certain. The CDR3 sequence is 12 residues long. Trimming took off 3 bases at V and 11 bases at J, with 8 bases between the two ends. In DNA, the CDR3 is TGTGCCAGCAGTTTGCAGAATACACCCCTCCACTTT. As protein: CASSLQNTPLHF.

The genes are TRBV19 and TRBJ2-7; 7 bases fit TRBD1. J was trimmed by 2 bases and V by 10 bases; bases with no gene match: 11. The CDR3 is 14 residues long. CDR1 and CDR2 (germline): LNHDA, SQIVND (reference sequence). DNA for the CDR3: TGTGCCACCACAGACAGGGCCAACCCCTACGAGCAGTACTTC. It specifies CATTDRANPYEQYF.

J is TRBJ1-2 and V is TRBV6-5; D uncertain. This CDR3 spans 14 amino acids. The V end was cut by 0 bases, the J end by 3 bases, with 8 bases between. CDR1 is MNHEY and CDR2 is SVGAGI in the germline V gene. The CDR3 DNA follows: TGTGCCAGCAGTTACTCCCACACCCACTATGGCTACACCTTC. This gives the protein CASSYSHTHYGYTF.

CDR3 in amino acids: CASTPIASETQYF. The CDR3 bases are TGCGCCAGCACCCCGATTGCGAGTGAGACCCAGTACTTC. V and J are TRBV10-2 and TRBJ2-5; D is undetermined. V gave up 7 bases and J gave up 5 bases, with 14 bases separating them. Germline V gene data show CDR1 as WSHSY and CDR2 as SAAADI. CDR3 size: 13 residues.

This rearrangement joins TRBV19 to TRBJ1-5; TRBD1 is a possible D gene (5 bases). The ends were cut back, 5 bases at V and 2 bases at J, with 19 bases in the middle. Looked up from germline, CDR1 is LNHDA and CDR2 is SQIVND (reference sequence). The CDR3 contains 17 residues. CDR3 protein: CASSPPAGGVGNQPQHF. The DNA of the CDR3 is TGTGCCAGTAGTCCCCCCGCTGGGGGGGTGGGCAATCAGCCCCAGCATTTT.

The J gene is TRBJ1-1, the V gene TRBV12-3 or TRBV12-4; no clear D. The CDR3 has 13 amino acids. V lost 8 bases, J lost 5 bases, and 15 bases lay in between. The CDR3 nucleotides are TGTGCCAGCGTGAGGGTATTGGGGACTGAAGCTTTCTTT. Translation gives CASVRVLGTEAFF.

The genes are TRBV27 and TRBJ1-1; TRBD1 is a possible D gene (6 bases). The germline V gene has CDR1 MNHEY and CDR2 SMNVEV (reference sequence). The V and J ends lost 5 bases and 4 bases respectively, with 17 bases between them. This CDR3 has 15 residues. The CDR3 DNA is TGTGCCAGCAGTGCAACCTTCAGGGGCGGCACTGAAGCTTTCTTT. Protein sequence: CASSATFRGGTEAFF.

This rearrangement joins TRBV7-2 to TRBJ1-2; a possible D gene is TRBD1 (6 bases). The germline CDR1 and CDR2 sequences are SGHTA and FQGNSA. Trimming pared 3 bases from V and 7 bases from J, leaving 18 bases between. CDR3 length equals 15 residues. In DNA, the CDR3 is TGTGCCAGCAGCTTGCTGCAGGGGACGGCTGGTGGCTACACCTTC. It specifies CASSLLQGTAGGYTF. The variable domain in full, with the rest retrieved from reference TRBV7-2 and TRBJ1-2, is GAGVSQSPSNKVTEKGKDVELRCDPISGHTALYWYRQSLGQGLEFLIYFQGNSAPDKSGLPSDRFSAERTGGSVSTLTIQRTQQEDSAVYLCASSLLQGTAGGYTFGSGTRLTVV.

The V and J genes are TRBV29-1 and TRBJ2-7; the match to TRBD2 covers 10 bases. The germline V gene encodes CDR1 SQVTM and CDR2 ANQGSEA. This CDR3 has 14 amino acids. V was pared by 4 bases and J by 0 bases, with 3 bases of the junction left unmatched. As DNA, the CDR3 is TGCAGCGTTGGGCTAGCGGGGGCCTCCTACGAGCAGTACTTC. This sequence encodes CSVGLAGASYEQYF.

This rearrangement joins TRBV30 to TRBJ2-1; 7 bases agree with TRBD2. The germline V gene encodes CDR1 GTSNPN and CDR2 SVGIG (reference sequence). V lost 1 base to trimming and J lost 2 bases; unmatched junction nucleotides: 5. The CDR3 is made up of 15 amino acids. The CDR3 is CAWSGRRGAYNEQFF. For the CDR3, the DNA is TGTGCCTGGAGTGGCAGACGGGGGGCCTACAATGAGCAGTTCTTC.

The chain couples TRBV4-3 to TRBJ2-1; 8 nucleotides agree with TRBD2. V lost 5 bases and J lost 6; bases outside the gene matches: 9. The V gene's germline CDR1 is LGHNA and CDR2 YSLEER. The CDR3 sequence is 15 residues long. CDR3 nucleotides: TGCGCCAGCAGCTTACGGGGGGGCCTCGGCAATGAGCAGTTCTTC. It encodes CASSLRGGLGNEQFF.

The chain joins TRBV6-5 to TRBJ2-2, with 8 bases matching TRBD1. The V gene end was trimmed by 6 bases and the J gene end by 7 bases; junction bases not matched to a gene: 7. The CDR3 loop spans 14 amino acids. Germline CDR1 is MNHEY and CDR2 is SVGAGI. The CDR3 DNA is TGTGCCAGCAGGAGACAGGGGAAGGGCGGGGAGCTGTTTTTT. Translating it yields CASRRQGKGGELFF.